Below are 29 T cell receptor beta chains sequenced from a single sample in a study of blood T cell repertoires in COVID-19. The protocol was immunoSEQ multiplex PCR, while the TCRdb copy is restricted to in-frame clones and leaves out a portion. The sample consists of 140,000 to 150,000 clones, around 80% of them appearing once. The specimen sequenced was peripheral blood. The receptors were gathered from a human donor in a cohort sampled during active COVID-19.

Concerning this clone: Other DNA sequences in the same sample also yield this CDR3. The rearrangement joins TRBV7-2 to TRBJ1-1; no clear D gene. This CDR3 has 13 amino acids. Between the trimmed V and J ends, which lost 5 bases and 4 bases, there was a span of 11 bases. Germline lookup yields CDR1 SGHTA and CDR2 FQGNSA. The CDR3 coding sequence is TGTGCCAGCAGCCCAGGAGGGCTCACTGAAGCTTTCTTT. Translation gives CASSPGGLTEAFF.

The chain employs TRBV15 and TRBJ2-7, with D perhaps TRBD1 (6 bases). The CDR3 spans 17 residues. Germline lookup yields CDR1 LNHNV and CDR2 YYDKDF (reference sequence). V was cut by 1 base and J by 2 bases, with 18 bases left in between. The chain's CDR3 is CATSRGGGPGAAYEQYF. The CDR3 DNA reads TGTGCCACCAGCAGAGGAGGGGGTCCAGGCGCGGCCTACGAGCAGTACTTC.

This chain links TRBV3-1 (or the pseudogene TRBV3-2) with TRBJ2-7, with D possibly TRBD2 on 5 matching bases. Trimming removed 2 bases from V and 3 bases from J, with 11 bases in between. The germline V gene encodes CDR1 LGHDT and CDR2 YNNKEL (reference sequence). The CDR3 totals 14 residues. In DNA, the CDR3 is TGTGCCAGCAGCCAAACCGGGATCTTCTACGAGCAGTACTTC. Translated: CASSQTGIFYEQYF.

This CDR3 is CASSRDSNSPLHF. DNA of the CDR3: TGTGCCAGCTCACGGGACAGCAATTCACCCCTCCACTTT. This chain connects TRBV18 to TRBJ1-6; TRBD1 matches 7 bases. Germline CDR1 reads KGHSH; CDR2 reads LQKENI. The CDR3 covers 13 residues. V shed 4 bases and J 7 bases; nucleotides not matched to a gene: 1.

This clone was detected only once. The rearrangement links TRBV19 to TRBJ1-1; 7 positions agree with TRBD1. The CDR3 sequence is 16 residues long. CDR1 and CDR2 (germline): LNHDA, SQIVND (reference sequence). J gave up 4 bases and V 5 bases, and 13 bases lay outside the gene matches. The CDR3 spells CASSYIAGTAITEAFF. The CDR3 DNA follows: TGTGCCAGTAGTTACATTGCCGGGACAGCGATCACTGAAGCTTTCTTT.

The chain is built from TRBV6-6 and TRBJ1-1; TRBD1 might be the D (5 bases). Germline V gives CDR1 MNHNY, CDR2 SVGAGI (reference sequence). The CDR3 length is 14 residues. V was trimmed by 7 bases and J by 4 bases, leaving 16 bases between them. As DNA, the CDR3 is TGTGCCAGCAATGATAGGGGTTCGAGCACTGAAGCTTTCTTT. Its translation: CASNDRGSSTEAFF.

This clone was counted between two and nine times. J is TRBJ1-2 and V is TRBV28; D not certain. In germline, CDR1 is MDHEN, CDR2 SYDVKM. V lost 2 bases to trimming and J lost 7 bases, with 11 bases between them. There are 13 residues in the CDR3. CDR3 region: CASSLVALAGYTF. Here the CDR3 DNA reads TGTGCCAGCAGTTTAGTAGCGTTGGCTGGCTACACCTTC.

This clone was seen once. The chain couples TRBV27 to TRBJ1-5; maybe TRBD1 (5 bases). The V gene lost 7 bases and the J gene lost 3 bases, with 16 bases spanning the gap. The CDR3 sequence is 15 residues long. Germline-derived CDR1 and CDR2 are MNHEY and SMNVEV (reference sequence). CDR3 sequence: CASTSHRGNNQPQHF. Here the CDR3 DNA reads TGTGCCAGCACCTCCCACCGGGGGAACAATCAGCCCCAGCATTTT.

The CDR3 loop reads CASSPERAGDTGELFF. The CDR3 nucleotides read TGCGCCAGCAGCCCCGAAAGGGCGGGGGACACCGGGGAGCTGTTTTTT. J is TRBJ2-2 and V is TRBV4-3, with 7 bases fitting TRBD2. The CDR3 is made up of 16 amino acids. V shed 4 bases, J shed 3 bases, and the junction held 8 bases outside the gene matches. Germline loops: CDR1 LGHNA, CDR2 YSLEER.

Regarding this clone: One end of the junction fails to match germline, which may point to a read error. This sequence joins TRBV28 and TRBJ1-1, with D unclear. Germline V CDR1 and CDR2: MDHEN, SYDVKM. CDR3 length: 11 residues. CDR3 protein: CASSRDTEAFF. DNA for the CDR3: TGTGCCAGCAGTCGCGACACGGAAGCTTTCTTT.

The rearrangement uses TRBV7-9 and TRBJ1-1; 10 bases are shared with TRBD1. Germline V lookup: CDR1 SEHNR, CDR2 FQNEAQ (reference sequence). The CDR3 is 12 residues long. Trimming cost V 8 bases and J 3 bases; bases outside gene matches: 0. The CDR3 DNA reads as TGTGCCAGCGGACAGGGGGACACTGAAGCTTTCTTT. It encodes CASGQGDTEAFF.

A word on this clone: One end of the junction is discordant with germline, which a read error may explain. The chain employs TRBV7-7 and TRBJ2-1; perhaps TRBD1 as D (6 bases). CDR3 size: 17 residues. CDR1 and CDR2 from the germline V gene are SSHAT and FNYEAQ (reference sequence). CDR3 bases: TGTGCTAGCAGCCCAATACTCGGGACATCTCCCTACAATGAGCAGTTCTTC. The encoded protein is CASSPILGTSPYNEQFF.

The chain employs TRBV28 and TRBJ1-5; a weak D match, TRBD1 (5 bases). The CDR3 is made up of 11 amino acids. With 7 bases removed from V and 12 bases from J, the gap between germline ends came to 13 bases. Germline loops: CDR1 MDHEN, CDR2 SYDVKM. CDR3 bases: TGTGCCAGCACGTACGACGGGGGCCAGCATTTT. Its translation: CASTYDGGQHF.

This clone was observed a single time. The gene calls are TRBV7-2 and TRBJ2-7; 8 bases map to TRBD1. The CDR3 has 17 amino acids. The V and J ends lost 5 bases and 3 bases, in that order; junction bases with no gene match: 15. Per the germline V gene, CDR1 is SGHTA and CDR2 is FQGNSA. CDR3 sequence (DNA): TGTGCCAGCAGCCGGGATGCAGGGGGCTTGAGACGCTACGAGCAGTACTTC. Residues: CASSRDAGGLRRYEQYF.

Note on this clone: The germline gene is not matched at one end of the junction; a read error may be the cause. The chain couples TRBV4-1 to TRBJ1-1; D is possibly TRBD1 (6 bases). This CDR3 has 20 amino acids. Germline V gene sequence: CDR1 MGHRA, CDR2 YSYEKL. This CDR3 is CASSPQGRRGRGHLWTEAFF. DNA for the CDR3: TGCGCCAGCAGCCCCCAAGGTCGGCGCGGAAGGGGACACCTGTGGACTGAAGCTTTTTTT.

This clone was counted a single time. V is TRBV7-2 and J is TRBJ1-1; D gene uncertain. The ends were cut back, 8 bases at V and 5 bases at J, with 15 bases in the middle. Germline V CDR1 and CDR2: SGHTA, FQGNSA. This CDR3 contains 13 residues. The CDR3 here is CASFPSGRTEAFF. For the CDR3, the DNA is TGTGCCAGCTTTCCTAGTGGTCGGACTGAAGCTTTCTTT.

V usage is TRBV5-1 and J usage is TRBJ1-4; D possibly corresponds to TRBD1 (6 bases). The CDR3 has 14 residues. V was trimmed by 5 bases and J by 8 bases, leaving 16 bases between them. CDR1 and CDR2 (germline): SGHRS, YFSETQ. In DNA form, the CDR3 reads TGCGCCAGCAGGGGACATTTAGATGAGGAAAAACTGTTTTTT. It specifies CASRGHLDEEKLFF.

The chain is built from TRBV7-2 and TRBJ2-7, with 9 bases lining up with TRBD1. Germline lookup yields CDR1 SGHTA and CDR2 FQGNSA. Unmatched junction bases numbered 9, after V lost 5 bases and J lost 7 bases. The CDR3 consists of 14 residues. The CDR3 reads CASSPRWTGEEQYF. CDR3 in DNA: TGTGCCAGCAGCCCCCGGTGGACAGGGGAAGAGCAGTACTTC. Looking up the rest from reference TRBV7-2 and TRBJ2-7 gives the full variable domain: GAGVSQSPSNKVTEKGKDVELRCDPISGHTALYWYRQSLGQGLEFLIYFQGNSAPDKSGLPSDRFSAERTGGSVSTLTIQRTQQEDSAVYLCASSPRWTGEEQYFGPGTRLTVT.

The chain has TRBV15 and TRBJ2-3, with D unclear. The germline V gene has CDR1 LNHNV and CDR2 YYDKDF (reference sequence). The CDR3 spans 16 residues. Deletions cut 3 bases from V and 0 bases from J, with 13 bases between. The CDR3, as DNA: TGTGCCACCAGCAGCTCCCCAGCAGGTAGCACAGATACGCAGTATTTT. Amino acid sequence: CATSSSPAGSTDTQYF.

The genes are TRBV4-1 and TRBJ2-7, with D possibly being TRBD1 (6 bases). The CDR3 extends over 13 amino acids. V dropped 2 bases and J dropped 6 bases, with 11 bases sitting between them. Per germline, CDR1 MGHRA and CDR2 YSYEKL. Here the CDR3 reads CASSQLQGTEQYF. Written as DNA, the CDR3 is TGCGCCAGCAGCCAATTACAGGGCACCGAGCAGTACTTC.

With respect to this clone: Other nucleotide sequences in the sample specify the same CDR3. The rearrangement joins TRBV24-1 to TRBJ2-5, with TRBD1 identical over 7 bases. Germline CDR1 reads KGHDR; CDR2 reads SFDVKD. With 2 bases clipped from V and 4 bases from J, the junction kept 0 bases outside the gene matches. CDR3 length: 13 amino acids. CDR3 sequence: CATSDYRGETQYF. The CDR3 DNA reads TGTGCCACCAGTGATTACAGGGGAGAGACCCAGTACTTC.

As for this clone: Within the sample, other DNA sequences also encode this same CDR3. This rearrangement joins TRBV7-9 to TRBJ1-5; TRBD1 aligns across 11 bases. The ends lost 0 bases at V and 4 bases at J; junction bases unmatched: 5. The CDR3 has 17 residues. Germline V gene data show CDR1 as SEHNR and CDR2 as FQNEAQ (reference sequence). The CDR3 protein is CASSLAEGQGGNQPQHF. CDR3 nucleotide sequence: TGTGCCAGCAGCTTAGCGGAGGGACAGGGGGGAAATCAGCCCCAGCATTTT.

This chain uses TRBV5-5 with TRBJ2-5; tentative D call: TRBD1 (7 bases). The CDR3 runs to 14 residues. The germline V gene encodes CDR1 SGHKS and CDR2 YYEKEE (reference sequence). Trimming took off 2 bases at V and 7 bases at J, with 15 bases between the two ends. CDR3 loop: CASSFQGGWGTQYF. The CDR3 region has the DNA TGTGCCAGCAGCTTCCAGGGGGGTTGGGGGACCCAGTACTTC.

This clone was observed a single time. The chain joins TRBV28 to TRBJ1-5, with 8 bases fitting TRBD1. Looked up from germline, CDR1 is MDHEN and CDR2 is SYDVKM. After removal of 2 bases from V and 3 bases from J, the junction contained 3 bases not matched to a gene. The CDR3 spans 15 residues. CDR3 bases: TGTGCCAGCAGTTTAAGGACAGGGACCAATCAGCCCCAGCATTTT. Translating it yields CASSLRTGTNQPQHF.

The rearrangement links TRBV18 to TRBJ2-5, with TRBD1 as a possible D gene (5 bases). The CDR3 runs 15 residues. With 2 bases removed from V and 3 bases from J, the gap between germline ends came to 13 bases. Germline values: CDR1 KGHSH, CDR2 LQKENI. As DNA, the CDR3 is TGTGCCAGCTCACCAGTGACAGCTATGAAAGAGACCCAGTACTTC. Encoded protein: CASSPVTAMKETQYF.

V gene TRBV7-2 combines with J gene TRBJ1-4, with a weak D call TRBD1 (5 bases). Germline CDR1 reads SGHTA; CDR2 reads FQGNSA. CDR3 size: 14 residues. Trimming removed 1 base at V and 4 bases at J, with 7 bases between. DNA for the CDR3: TGTGCCAGCAGCTTAGGGGGCCTTAATGAAAAACTGTTTTTT. Amino acid sequence: CASSLGGLNEKLFF.

This chain joins TRBV5-6 and TRBJ1-6, with D perhaps matching TRBD1 (5 bases). Germline values: CDR1 SGHDT, CDR2 YYEEEE. This CDR3 is built from 16 residues. Trimming took off 2 bases at V and 7 bases at J, with 16 bases between the two ends. The CDR3 DNA sequence: TGTGCCAGCAGCTTCGGACAAAGAGTCTACAATTCACCCCTCCACTTT. It codes for CASSFGQRVYNSPLHF.

The V gene is TRBV19, the J gene TRBJ2-7; the D gene is possibly TRBD2 (7 bases). Germline V CDR1 and CDR2: LNHDA, SQIVND (reference sequence). This CDR3 has 15 amino acids. The V and J ends lost 1 base and 10 bases respectively, with 20 bases between them. The CDR3 loop reads CASSIGKTVGGGQYF. CDR3 nucleotides: TGTGCCAGTAGTATAGGGAAGACAGTCGGCGGGGGCCAGTACTTC.

Here the CDR3 reads CASSVGGGLLAGYTF. CDR3 bases: TGTGCCAGCAGCGTAGGCGGCGGACTCCTCGCTGGCTACACCTTC. The chain carries TRBV9 and TRBJ1-2; D unclear. CDR1 is SGDLS, CDR2 YYNGEE, per germline. Between the trimmed V and J ends, which lost 0 bases and 7 bases, there was a span of 16 bases. The CDR3 has 15 residues.